This T cell receptor beta chain was sequenced for a study of human T cells and chemical hapten exposure. Study as a whole: Readings were taken at 6 days from patch tests that had applied 0.01% DPC to the upper back. Points from the study as a whole: The study found that DPC sensitization did not change TCRs above 1 in 1000 frequency.

The CDR3 is 13 residues long. V shed 5 bases and J 3 bases; nucleotides not matched to a gene: 1. CDR1 and CDR2 from the germline V gene are SQVTM and ANQGSEA. Note on this clonotype: The antigen remains unidentified.

Noted time point: pre-sensitization, week 0. Treatment specified: therapeutic diphenylcyclopropenone sensitization with weekly scalp DPC. Unfractionated whole blood was the source from which total RNA was extracted. Each CDR3 protein is one row after TCRdb ran MiXCR on the RACE reads. The sample lists about 87,000 distinct CDR3 sequences, 9.6% occurring once. The sequences come from whole blood, collected in connection with sensitization to the hapten diphenylcyclopropenone (DPC). The origin of this receptor is a woman aged 40 to 55 with alopecia areata. Some clones in this sample may be carry-over from other donors' samples. The rearrangement links TRBV29-1 to TRBJ2-7, with 13 bases lining up with TRBD2. The CDR3 loop is CSVRTSGGYEQYF. The CDR3 bases are TGCAGCGTTCGGACTAGCGGGGGCTACGAGCAGTACTTC.